The clone carrying this TCR beta chain was observed a few times. The sample belongs to a study of blood T cell repertoires in COVID-19. Study-wide background: Both acute and convalescent COVID-19 samples were obtained from the United States, Italy and Spain.

Authors' methods: Amplified reference gene primers provided the basis for estimating nucleated cell counts. Sequenced by immunoSEQ multiplex PCR; TCRdb stores in-frame clones only, minus some. The V and J calls and clone size come from that table; D and trimming were worked out from the DNA. The table has more than 65,000 clones, 80% to 85% seen once. The germline V gene encodes CDR1 MNHEY and CDR2 SMNVEV (reference sequence). The CDR3 contains 15 residues. Trimming stripped 7 bases from V and 4 bases from J, with 19 bases between. This clonotype originated in an elderly woman with acute or convalescent COVID-19. The chain employs TRBV27 and TRBJ1-1; the D gene is possibly TRBD1 (5 bases). The sequenced sample was peripheral blood. This CDR3 reads CASNRLIGGGTEAFF. The DNA for the CDR3 is TGTGCCAGCAATCGGCTGATTGGGGGGGGCACTGAAGCTTTCTTT.